This T cell receptor (beta chain) was sequenced for a study of siplizumab effects on memory and regulatory T cells. Findings and caveats of the study: Alloreactive sequences tracing back to unstimulated CD4+ memory cells fell significantly with siplizumab.

V was cut by 2 bases and J by 6 bases, with 7 bases left in between. The germline CDR1 and CDR2 sequences are MNHEY and SVGAGI. This CDR3 comprises 13 residues. As regards this clone: Its specificity is not known.

Clones were sequenced by immunoSEQ multiplex PCR, and TCRdb holds only the in-frame ones, with some missing. The sample shows around 100,000 clones, over 90% of them seen only once. This sequence was found in a human donor in good health. This chain uses TRBV6-5 with TRBJ2-2; no clear D. The sequencing input was Tregs sorted from blood. The CDR3 is CASSYSVPGELFF. Here the CDR3 DNA reads TGTGCCAGCAGTTACAGCGTCCCCGGGGAGCTGTTTTTT.